Below, 30 T cell receptor beta chains from the same sample are listed, as sequenced in a study of post-analysis software for immune sequencing data. These TCRs' antigens remain unknown. Broader study findings: TRBV segments more frequent in patients than in controls numbered roughly 5 and included TRBV5-6, TRBV5-1 and TRBV20-1.

Unique molecular identifiers featured in each of the TCR beta cDNA libraries. TCRdb redid the calling of the PCR reads with MiXCR, one entry per CDR3 protein. The sample has hundreds of thousands of distinct CDR3 sequences, 55% to 60% seen once. Sequenced input: blood. The receptor source for this set is a girl aged 2 to 9 with multiple sclerosis.

The chain joins TRBV20-1 to TRBJ1-1; D gene uncertain. This CDR3 has 12 residues. Germline V gene sequence: CDR1 DFQATT, CDR2 SNEGSKA (reference sequence). With 4 bases removed from V and 1 base from J, the gap between germline ends came to 7 bases. The DNA of the CDR3 is TGCAGTGCTATCCGGACGAACACTGAAGCTTTCTTT. It encodes CSAIRTNTEAFF.

The V and J genes are TRBV10-3 and TRBJ2-7; 9 bases line up with TRBD1. Germline CDR1 is ENHRY and CDR2 is SYGVKD. The CDR3 runs 15 residues. V was clipped by 10 bases and J by 7 bases; unmatched bases: 17. CDR3 sequence (DNA): TGTGCCACCTCTCGGGACAGGGATATTCGGGAGGAGCAGTACTTC. This sequence encodes CATSRDRDIREEQYF.

This chain connects TRBV20-1 to TRBJ2-7, with 7 bases fitting TRBD2. After removal of 6 bases from V and 4 bases from J, the junction contained 6 bases not matched to a gene. The germline gives CDR1 DFQATT, CDR2 SNEGSKA (reference sequence). This CDR3 has 12 residues. The DNA for the CDR3 is TGCAGTGCCGCCAGGGAGGGGTACGAGCAGTACTTC. It codes for CSAAREGYEQYF.

The DNA for the CDR3 is TGTGCCAGCAGCTTACGCGGGGGAACCGAAAACATTCAGTACTTC. Its translation is CASSLRGGTENIQYF. The V gene is TRBV11-2, the J gene TRBJ2-4, with 7 nucleotides matching TRBD2. The J segment lost 5 bases and the V segment lost 2 bases, leaving 6 bases of the junction unmatched. The CDR3 has 15 residues. CDR1 and CDR2 (germline): SGHAT, FQNNGV.

This chain connects TRBV30 to TRBJ2-1, with 13 nucleotides matching TRBD2. This CDR3 contains 15 residues. The germline V gene encodes CDR1 GTSNPN and CDR2 SVGIG (reference sequence). V trimming: 2 bases; J trimming: 5 bases; junction bases outside the gene matches: 3. The CDR3, as DNA: TGTGCCTGGAGTCAGGGGACTAGCGGGAACAATGAGCAGTTCTTC. It specifies CAWSQGTSGNNEQFF.

This clonotype was seen only a few times. V usage is TRBV10-1 and J usage is TRBJ2-5; D may be TRBD2 (5 bases). Germline-derived CDR1 and CDR2 are WNHNN and SYGVQD (reference sequence). The CDR3 has 15 residues. The V and J ends lost 3 bases and 1 base respectively, with 12 bases between them. CDR3 nucleotide sequence: TGCGCCAGCAGTGAAGCGGTGAGGAGCCAAGAGACCCAGTACTTC. Translating gives CASSEAVRSQETQYF.

This sequence joins TRBV20-1 and TRBJ2-3, with 8 bases aligning to TRBD2. Germline lookup yields CDR1 DFQATT and CDR2 SNEGSKA (reference sequence). With V trimmed by 3 bases and J by 7 bases, 9 bases remained unmatched. There are 14 residues in the CDR3. The CDR3 nucleotides are TGCAGTGCTAGGGGGACTAGGGGCAAGTATACGCAGTATTTT. Its translation: CSARGTRGKYTQYF.

This clonotype was seen a few times. The chain is built from TRBV12-3 or TRBV12-4 and TRBJ2-1, with 10 positions matching TRBD1. The CDR3 covers 15 residues. Unmatched junction bases numbered 9, after V lost 5 bases and J lost 8 bases. CDR3 loop: CASSGGQGLRDEQFF. CDR3 DNA: TGTGCCAGCAGTGGGGGACAGGGGCTACGCGATGAGCAGTTCTTC.

This chain joins TRBV27 and TRBJ2-7; 8 bases map to TRBD1. The V segment lost 5 bases and the J segment 6 bases; nucleotides outside the gene matches: 6. Germline V gives CDR1 MNHEY, CDR2 SMNVEV (reference sequence). The CDR3 contains 13 residues. The CDR3 here is CASSPRQGREQYF. The CDR3 coding sequence is TGTGCCAGCAGTCCCAGACAGGGGCGCGAGCAGTACTTC.

The J gene is TRBJ1-2, the V gene TRBV10-3; no definite D call. This CDR3 region has 11 residues. Germline V gene data show CDR1 as ENHRY and CDR2 as SYGVKD. Trimming left V 4 bases short and J 7 bases short, with 7 bases between. Written as DNA, the CDR3 is TGTGCCATCAGTGGGTCAGGTGGCTACACCTTC. This gives the protein CAISGSGGYTF.

In its sample, this clonotype was seen once. The chain carries TRBV6-6 and TRBJ2-5; the match to TRBD2 covers 10 bases. Germline V gene sequence: CDR1 MNHNY, CDR2 SVGAGI (reference sequence). CDR3 length: 15 amino acids. V lost 6 bases, J lost 5 bases, and 9 bases stayed unmatched. The CDR3 spells CASRRTSGGVETQYF. The CDR3 DNA follows: TGTGCCAGCAGACGGACTAGCGGTGGTGTGGAGACCCAGTACTTC.

This clonotype was detected only a few times. The rearrangement uses TRBV7-9 and TRBJ2-5, with a possible D match to TRBD1 (5 bases). CDR3 length: 15 amino acids. The V end lost 2 bases, the J end lost 1 base, and 11 bases lay between the germline ends. CDR1 and CDR2 (germline): SEHNR, FQNEAQ (reference sequence). CDR3 sequence reads: CASSLIHDSQETQYF. For the CDR3, the DNA is TGTGCCAGCAGCTTAATTCACGACAGCCAAGAGACCCAGTACTTC.

This clonotype has just one count. The rearrangement links TRBV5-1 to TRBJ2-3, with D perhaps TRBD2 (6 bases). Germline loops: CDR1 SGHRS, CDR2 YFSETQ. The CDR3 covers 15 residues. The V end lost 1 base, the J end lost 4 bases, and 13 bases lay between the germline ends. The CDR3 loop reads CASSLTGDRADTQYF. CDR3 coding DNA: TGCGCCAGCAGCTTGACGGGAGATCGGGCAGATACGCAGTATTTT.

V usage is TRBV7-2 and J usage is TRBJ2-7; 9 bases line up with TRBD2. There are 15 residues in the CDR3. The V gene's germline CDR1 is SGHTA and CDR2 FQGNSA. V lost 4 bases and J lost 7; bases outside the gene matches: 11. CDR3 amino acids: CASSSETGTSREQYF. The CDR3 coding sequence is TGTGCCAGCAGCTCCGAAACCGGGACTAGCAGGGAGCAGTACTTC. The whole variable domain, filled in from reference TRBV7-2 and TRBJ2-7, reads GAGVSQSPSNKVTEKGKDVELRCDPISGHTALYWYRQSLGQGLEFLIYFQGNSAPDKSGLPSDRFSAERTGGSVSTLTIQRTQQEDSAVYLCASSSETGTSREQYFGPGTRLTVT.

The chain links TRBV10-3 to TRBJ2-3, with a possible D match to TRBD2 (6 bases). Germline V gene lookup returns CDR1 ENHRY and CDR2 SYGVKD. The CDR3 consists of 17 residues. V lost 2 bases and J lost 3, with 18 bases in between. CDR3 DNA: TGTGCCATCAGTGAGACTGGGACTGGAGGGTTTACAGATACGCAGTATTTT. Protein product: CAISETGTGGFTDTQYF.

V is TRBV4-1 and J is TRBJ2-7, with D possibly being TRBD1 (6 bases). Germline V gives CDR1 MGHRA, CDR2 YSYEKL. CDR3 size: 15 residues. The V gene lost 1 base and the J gene lost 0 bases, with 10 bases spanning the gap. CDR3 DNA: TGCGCCAGCAGCCAAGCCGGGACATTCTCCTACGAGCAGTACTTC. This translates into CASSQAGTFSYEQYF.

The V call is TRBV12-3 or TRBV12-4, the J call TRBJ2-7, with 9 positions matching TRBD1. The CDR3 sequence is 15 residues long. The V segment lost 4 bases and the J segment 3 bases; nucleotides outside the gene matches: 7. CDR3: CASSYTGGGFYEQYF. The CDR3 nucleotides read TGTGCCAGCAGTTATACAGGGGGCGGATTCTACGAGCAGTACTTC.

This chain uses TRBV6-5 with TRBJ2-2; 9 nucleotides match TRBD2. The germline CDR1 and CDR2 sequences are MNHEY and SVGAGI. With V trimmed by 0 bases and J by 7 bases, 6 bases remained unmatched. This CDR3 contains 16 residues. As DNA, the CDR3 is TGTGCCAGCAGTTACTCGGCTAGCGGGATCATCGGGGAGCTGTTTTTT. It encodes CASSYSASGIIGELFF.

This clonotype was seen only a few times. This chain connects TRBV6-2 or TRBV6-3 to TRBJ2-1; 9 bases align to TRBD1. This CDR3 region has 18 residues. Germline CDR1 and CDR2: MNHEY and SVGEGT. Trimming removed 8 bases from V and 1 base from J; junction bases left unmatched: 15. CDR3 region: CASQRRVVGTGSYNEQFF. The CDR3 DNA reads as TGTGCCAGCCAGAGGAGAGTGGTCGGGACAGGGTCCTACAATGAGCAGTTCTTC.

CDR3: CSARERPGRPGYTF. In DNA form, the CDR3 reads TGCAGTGCTAGAGAAAGACCAGGAAGGCCCGGCTACACCTTC. V gene TRBV20-1 combines with J gene TRBJ1-2; D unclear. Trimming took off 0 bases at V and 8 bases at J, with 16 bases between the two ends. CDR1 and CDR2 (germline): DFQATT, SNEGSKA (reference sequence). The CDR3 extends over 14 amino acids.

This chain connects TRBV9 to TRBJ2-3; D is tentatively TRBD1 or TRBD2 (5 bases each). This CDR3 is built from 15 residues. Trimming removed 2 bases from V and 4 bases from J, with 14 bases in between. Germline V CDR1 and CDR2: SGDLS, YYNGEE. For the CDR3, the DNA is TGTGCCAGCAGCGTCCGGCTAGCAGGGCCAGATACGCAGTATTTT. Protein product: CASSVRLAGPDTQYF.

CDR3 sequence (DNA): TGCGCCAGCAGCTTGGCCGAAAGTTACAATGAGCAGTTCTTC. Amino acid sequence: CASSLAESYNEQFF. The chain couples TRBV5-1 to TRBJ2-1; no reliable D call. CDR1 SGHRS and CDR2 YFSETQ come from the germline V gene. The CDR3 is 14 residues long. The V end lost 0 bases, the J end lost 4 bases, and 8 bases lay between the germline ends.

This clonotype was counted between two and nine times. This chain links TRBV20-1 with TRBJ2-7; D might be TRBD1 (6 bases). V lost 2 bases to trimming and J lost 2 bases, with 13 bases between them. CDR3 length: 14 amino acids. The germline gives CDR1 DFQATT, CDR2 SNEGSKA (reference sequence). CDR3 protein: CSARSQGTPYEQYF. CDR3 nucleotide sequence: TGCAGTGCTAGAAGCCAGGGGACCCCCTACGAGCAGTACTTC.

This chain links TRBV6-6 with TRBJ2-3; 10 bases are a match to TRBD1. Germline loops: CDR1 MNHNY, CDR2 SVGAGI (reference sequence). CDR3 length: 17 residues. The junction had 11 bases not matched to a gene; V was cut back by 4 bases and J by 4 bases. The CDR3 DNA reads TGTGCCAGCAGTTTTCCGACAGGGGGCGCCTTCGCAGATACGCAGTATTTT. This codes for CASSFPTGGAFADTQYF.

The chain has TRBV11-3 and TRBJ2-3; 9 bases are shared with TRBD2. Germline trimming cut 7 bases from V and 2 bases from J; bases unmatched to any gene: 19. Looked up from germline, CDR1 is SGHNT and CDR2 is YENEEA. The CDR3 runs 19 residues. The CDR3 bases are TGTGCCAGCACCCCCAGTGTAGCGGGGGAGAAACGATCCACAGATACGCAGTATTTT. This gives the protein CASTPSVAGEKRSTDTQYF.

This clonotype was picked up a small number of times. The CDR3 DNA sequence: TGTGCCAGCAGTGAACAGGGGACTAAAGAGACCCAGTACTTC. This codes for CASSEQGTKETQYF. The genes are TRBV6-4 and TRBJ2-7; D possibly uses TRBD1 or TRBD2 (7 bases each). Gene TRBJ2-5 matches the end of the DNA better, so the J call may be wrong. CDR1 and CDR2 (germline): MRHNA, SNTAGT. The CDR3 runs 14 residues.

This clonotype appeared a few times. The chain recombines TRBV29-1 with TRBJ2-3, with 9 bases fitting TRBD2. Germline trimming cut 3 bases from V and 5 bases from J; bases unmatched to any gene: 6. Germline CDR1 and CDR2: SQVTM and ANQGSEA. The CDR3 runs to 14 residues. The CDR3 bases are TGCAGCGTTGACCGGCGGGAGGGAGGAGATACGCAGTATTTT. Translating gives CSVDRREGGDTQYF.

The rearrangement uses TRBV29-1 and TRBJ1-3; no reliable D call. Germline CDR1 SQVTM, CDR2 ANQGSEA. V lost 2 bases, J lost 3 bases, and 11 bases lay in between. The CDR3 contains 14 residues. In DNA, the CDR3 is TGCAGCGTTGAACGGATCTCGGGTGGAAACACCATATATTTT. Residues: CSVERISGGNTIYF. Drawing the rest from reference TRBV29-1 and TRBJ1-3, the complete variable domain is SAVISQKPSRDICQRGTSLTIQCQVDSQVTMMFWYRQQPGQSLTLIATANQGSEATYESGFVIDKFPISRPNLTFSTLTVSNMSPEDSSIYLCSVERISGGNTIYFGEGSWLTVV.

The sample holds a few counts of this clonotype. The chain carries TRBV13 and TRBJ2-7; maybe TRBD1 (7 bases). V was clipped by 4 bases and J by 6 bases, with 16 bases between them. Germline CDR1 and CDR2: PRHDT and FYEKMQ (reference sequence). This CDR3 is built from 14 residues. Written as DNA, the CDR3 is TGTGCCAGCAGCTCAATCGGCAGGGGGGTCGAGCAGTACTTC. Its translation is CASSSIGRGVEQYF.

The V and J genes are TRBV20-1 and TRBJ2-3; tentative D call: TRBD2 (6 bases). This CDR3 is 14 amino acids long. CDR1 and CDR2 (germline): DFQATT, SNEGSKA (reference sequence). V dropped 3 bases and J dropped 3 bases, with 13 bases sitting between them. Here the CDR3 DNA reads TGCAGTGCTAGGGCATGGGGGGAGACAGATACGCAGTATTTT. Amino acid sequence: CSARAWGETDTQYF.